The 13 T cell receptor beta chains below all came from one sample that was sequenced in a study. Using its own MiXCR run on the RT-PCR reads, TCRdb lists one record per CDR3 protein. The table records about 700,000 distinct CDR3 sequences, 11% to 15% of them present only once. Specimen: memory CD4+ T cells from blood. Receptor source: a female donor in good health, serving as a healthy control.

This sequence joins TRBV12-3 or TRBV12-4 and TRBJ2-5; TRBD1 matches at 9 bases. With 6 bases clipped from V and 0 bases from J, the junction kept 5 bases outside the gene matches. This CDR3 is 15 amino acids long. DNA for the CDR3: TGTGCCAGCAGGCCAGGGACAGGGCACCAAGAGACCCAGTACTTC. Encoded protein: CASRPGTGHQETQYF.

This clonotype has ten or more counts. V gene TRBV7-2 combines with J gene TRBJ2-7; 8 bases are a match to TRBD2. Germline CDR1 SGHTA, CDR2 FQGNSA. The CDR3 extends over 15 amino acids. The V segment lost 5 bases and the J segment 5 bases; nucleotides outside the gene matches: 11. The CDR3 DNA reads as TGTGCCAGCAGCCTTCGGGGGGGCGTTTATAACGAGCAGTACTTC. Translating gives CASSLRGGVYNEQYF. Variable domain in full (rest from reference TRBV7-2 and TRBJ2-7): GAGVSQSPSNKVTEKGKDVELRCDPISGHTALYWYRQSLGQGLEFLIYFQGNSAPDKSGLPSDRFSAERTGGSVSTLTIQRTQQEDSAVYLCASSLRGGVYNEQYFGPGTRLTVT.

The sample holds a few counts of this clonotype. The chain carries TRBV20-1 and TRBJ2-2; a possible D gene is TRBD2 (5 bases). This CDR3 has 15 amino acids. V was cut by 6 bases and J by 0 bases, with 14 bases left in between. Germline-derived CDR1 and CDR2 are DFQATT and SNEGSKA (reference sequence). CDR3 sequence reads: CSAPSRGSNTGELFF. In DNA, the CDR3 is TGCAGTGCCCCCAGCCGAGGGTCGAACACCGGGGAGCTGTTTTTT.

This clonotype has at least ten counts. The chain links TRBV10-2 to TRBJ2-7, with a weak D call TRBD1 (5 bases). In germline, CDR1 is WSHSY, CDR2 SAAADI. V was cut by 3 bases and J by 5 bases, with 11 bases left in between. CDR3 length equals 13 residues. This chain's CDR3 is CASSESRAHEQYF. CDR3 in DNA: TGCGCCAGCAGTGAATCCAGGGCCCACGAGCAGTACTTC.

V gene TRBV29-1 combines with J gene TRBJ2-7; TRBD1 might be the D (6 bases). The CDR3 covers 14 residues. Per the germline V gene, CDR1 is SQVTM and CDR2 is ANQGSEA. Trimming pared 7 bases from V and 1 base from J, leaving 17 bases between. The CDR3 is CSAARQAGSYEQYF. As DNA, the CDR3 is TGCAGCGCGGCGCGACAGGCAGGGTCCTACGAGCAGTACTTC.

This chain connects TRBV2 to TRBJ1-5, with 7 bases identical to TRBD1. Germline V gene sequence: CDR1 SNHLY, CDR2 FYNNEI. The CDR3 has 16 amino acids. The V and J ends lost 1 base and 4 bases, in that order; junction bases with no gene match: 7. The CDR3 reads CASSEGGTVTNQPQHF. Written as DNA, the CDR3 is TGTGCCAGCAGTGAAGGGGGGACAGTCACAAATCAGCCCCAGCATTTT.

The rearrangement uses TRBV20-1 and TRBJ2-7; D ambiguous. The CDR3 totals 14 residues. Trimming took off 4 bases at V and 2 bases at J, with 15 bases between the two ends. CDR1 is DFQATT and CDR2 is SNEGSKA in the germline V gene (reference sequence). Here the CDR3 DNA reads TGCAGTGCTATTTTAGGGATGGGAACCTACGAGCAGTACTTC. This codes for CSAILGMGTYEQYF.

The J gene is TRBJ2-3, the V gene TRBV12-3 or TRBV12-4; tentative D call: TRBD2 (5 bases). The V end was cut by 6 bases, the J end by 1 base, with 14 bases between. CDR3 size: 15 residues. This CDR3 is CASSHSWGGTDTQYF. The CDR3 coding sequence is TGTGCCAGCAGCCACTCCTGGGGAGGCACAGATACGCAGTATTTT.

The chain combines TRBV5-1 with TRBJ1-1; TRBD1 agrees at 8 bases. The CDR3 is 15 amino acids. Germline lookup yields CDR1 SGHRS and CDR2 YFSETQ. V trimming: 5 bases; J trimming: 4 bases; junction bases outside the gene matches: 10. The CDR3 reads CASRMGSGGGTEAFF. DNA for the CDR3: TGCGCCAGCAGGATGGGGTCAGGGGGCGGCACTGAAGCTTTCTTT.

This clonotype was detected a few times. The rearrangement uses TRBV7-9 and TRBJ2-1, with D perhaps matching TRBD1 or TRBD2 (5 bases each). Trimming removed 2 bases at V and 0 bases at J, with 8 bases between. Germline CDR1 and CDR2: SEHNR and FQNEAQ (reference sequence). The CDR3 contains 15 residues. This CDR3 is CASSLFGGSYNEQFF. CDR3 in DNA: TGTGCCAGCAGCTTATTTGGGGGCTCCTACAATGAGCAGTTCTTC.

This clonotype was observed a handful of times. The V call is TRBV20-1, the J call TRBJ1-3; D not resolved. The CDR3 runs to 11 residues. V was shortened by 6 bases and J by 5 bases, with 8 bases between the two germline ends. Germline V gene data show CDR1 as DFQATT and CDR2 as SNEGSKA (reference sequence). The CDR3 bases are TGCAGTGCCGACTTACGAAACACCATATATTTT. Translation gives CSADLRNTIYF.

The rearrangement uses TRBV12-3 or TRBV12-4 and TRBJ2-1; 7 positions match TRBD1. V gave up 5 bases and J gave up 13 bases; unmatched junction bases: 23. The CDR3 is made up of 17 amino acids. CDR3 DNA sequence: TGTGCCAGCAGTGACGTAGCCGGGACAGCCACCCAAGAGACCCAGTTCTTC. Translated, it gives CASSDVAGTATQETQFF.

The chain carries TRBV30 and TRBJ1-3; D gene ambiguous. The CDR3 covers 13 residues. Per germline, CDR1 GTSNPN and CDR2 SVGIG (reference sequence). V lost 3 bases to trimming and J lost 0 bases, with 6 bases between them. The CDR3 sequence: CAWSGSSGNTIYF. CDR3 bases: TGTGCCTGGAGCGGGAGCTCTGGAAACACCATATATTTT.